Listed below are T cell receptor beta chains from one sample, sequenced in a study of glioma-infiltrating T cells after dendritic cell vaccination. Data came from immunoSEQ multiplex PCR; TCRdb stores just in-frame clones and leaves some out. The repertoire holds about 99,000 clones, 65% to 85% seen once, with approximately 5.5% in the top ten. Sequenced material: blood, taken after dendritic cell vaccination. These receptors all stem from a human donor with glioblastoma. Each CDR3 is given with its conserved first and last residue. D genes are given only for firm matches. Some rows have no size entry. The others give once, few or many, or a class for an expanded clone.

clone_size: -; v_call: TRBV11-3; j_call: TRBJ2-7; d_call: -; cdr3_nt: TGTGCCAGCAGCTTAGATGCCGGGAGTCCCGAGCAGTACTTC; cdr3_aa: CASSLDAGSPEQYF
clone_size: -; v_call: TRBV6-1; j_call: TRBJ2-2; d_call: -; cdr3_nt: TGTGGTTCGGTCCGGGGGGCGCGAACCGGGGAGCTGTTTTTT; cdr3_aa: CGSVRGARTGELFF
clone_size: -; v_call: TRBV9; j_call: TRBJ1-2; d_call: -; cdr3_nt: TGTGCCAGCAGCGCGGGAGGAGGAGGACCTTATGGCTACACCTTC; cdr3_aa: CASSAGGGGPYGYTF
clone_size: few; v_call: TRBV2; j_call: TRBJ1-2; d_call: -; cdr3_nt: TGTGCCAGCAGTGAAAACGGGGTAGGCTACACCTTC; cdr3_aa: CASSENGVGYTF
clone_size: few; v_call: TRBV14; j_call: TRBJ1-6; d_call: -; cdr3_nt: TGTGCCAGCAGCGACAGCTGGTCACCCCTCCACTTT; cdr3_aa: CASSDSWSPLHF
clone_size: -; v_call: TRBV14; j_call: TRBJ1-2; d_call: -; cdr3_nt: TGTGCCAGCAGCCAAGATCTTATAGCGATTCCCTATGGCTACACCTTC; cdr3_aa: CASSQDLIAIPYGYTF
clone_size: -; v_call: TRBV2; j_call: TRBJ2-3; d_call: TRBD1; cdr3_nt: TGTGCCATTTCGGACAGGGGTTATAGAGATACGCAGTATTTT; cdr3_aa: CAISDRGYRDTQYF
clone_size: -; v_call: TRBV5-8; j_call: TRBJ2-2; d_call: TRBD2; cdr3_nt: TGTGCCAGCATCCCGTGGCGGGAGGGCCGGGACACCGGGGAGCTGTTTTTT; cdr3_aa: CASIPWREGRDTGELFF
clone_size: -; v_call: TRBV23-1; j_call: TRBJ1-4; d_call: TRBD1; cdr3_nt: TGCGCCAGCAGCCAAACCCACAGGGGGCCCACCCTTCCAACTAATGAAAAACTGTTTTTT; cdr3_aa: CASSQTHRGPTLPTNEKLFF
clone_size: -; v_call: TRBV2; j_call: TRBJ2-3; d_call: TRBD2; cdr3_nt: TGTGCCAGCAGAGCGGGGGTTAGCACAGATACGCAGTATTTT; cdr3_aa: CASRAGVSTDTQYF
clone_size: -; v_call: TRBV2; j_call: TRBJ1-2; d_call: -; cdr3_nt: TGTGCCAGCGGGGGGGGAGACGGCCGTGGCTACACCTTC; cdr3_aa: CASGGGDGRGYTF
clone_size: -; v_call: TRBV29-1; j_call: TRBJ2-5; d_call: -; cdr3_nt: TGCAGCGTTGAAGGTCAGGGGCTGAAGACCCAGTACTTC; cdr3_aa: CSVEGQGLKTQYF
clone_size: -; v_call: TRBV5-8; j_call: TRBJ2-7; d_call: TRBD1; cdr3_nt: TGTGCCAGCAGCCCCTGGACAGGAGGCAACGAGCAGTACTTC; cdr3_aa: CASSPWTGGNEQYF
clone_size: -; v_call: TRBV4-1; j_call: TRBJ1-5; d_call: -; cdr3_nt: TGCGCCAGCAGCCTACTAACAGGGATTGGCAATCAGCCCCAGCATTTT; cdr3_aa: CASSLLTGIGNQPQHF
clone_size: once; v_call: TRBV6-6; j_call: TRBJ2-7; d_call: -; cdr3_nt: TGTGCCAGCAGTAAACAAGACAGCTACGAGCAGTACTTC; cdr3_aa: CASSKQDSYEQYF
clone_size: once; v_call: TRBV7-2; j_call: TRBJ2-1; d_call: TRBD2; cdr3_nt: TGTGCCAGCAGCCAACTAGCGGGGGGTCGAGAGCAGTTCTTC; cdr3_aa: CASSQLAGGREQFF
clone_size: -; v_call: TRBV18; j_call: TRBJ2-1; d_call: -; cdr3_nt: TGTGCCAGCTCACCTACTTACAATGAGCAGTTCTTC; cdr3_aa: CASSPTYNEQFF
clone_size: -; v_call: TRBV15; j_call: TRBJ2-5; d_call: -; cdr3_nt: TGTGCCACCAGCAGAGACGACTACCAAGAGACCCAGTACTTC; cdr3_aa: CATSRDDYQETQYF
clone_size: -; v_call: TRBV30; j_call: TRBJ1-1; d_call: TRBD1; cdr3_nt: TGTGCCTGGAGTGTACAGGGGACCACTGAAGCTTTCTTT; cdr3_aa: CAWSVQGTTEAFF
clone_size: -; v_call: TRBV6-5; j_call: TRBJ1-2; d_call: -; cdr3_nt: TGTGCCAGCAGTACCAGGGGTCTGGGCTATGGCTACACCTTC; cdr3_aa: CASSTRGLGYGYTF
clone_size: -; v_call: TRBV7-2; j_call: TRBJ1-5; d_call: TRBD1; cdr3_nt: TGTGCCAGCAGCTTAGACGGACAGGGCTGGAATCAGCCCCAGCATTTT; cdr3_aa: CASSLDGQGWNQPQHF
clone_size: -; v_call: TRBV6-1; j_call: TRBJ2-1; d_call: TRBD1; cdr3_nt: TGTGCCAGCAGTGTACAGGGGGCAGGGGATGAGCAGTTCTTC; cdr3_aa: CASSVQGAGDEQFF
clone_size: -; v_call: TRBV28; j_call: TRBJ1-1; d_call: -; cdr3_nt: TGTGCCAGCAGTTTAGGAGGGGTCGAAGAAGCTTTCTTT; cdr3_aa: CASSLGGVEEAFF
clone_size: -; v_call: TRBV7-7; j_call: TRBJ2-7; d_call: TRBD1; cdr3_nt: TGTGCTAGCAGCCGAGGGACAGGGGGCTACGAGCAGTACTTC; cdr3_aa: CASSRGTGGYEQYF
clone_size: -; v_call: TRBV4-1; j_call: TRBJ2-7; d_call: TRBD2; cdr3_nt: TGCGCCAGCAGCCCCGGAACGATAGCGGGAGGCGAGCAGTACTTC; cdr3_aa: CASSPGTIAGGEQYF
clone_size: -; v_call: TRBV30; j_call: TRBJ2-2; d_call: -; cdr3_nt: TGTGCCTGGGACGGGGGTACCGGGGAGCTGTTTTTT; cdr3_aa: CAWDGGTGELFF
clone_size: -; v_call: TRBV6-1; j_call: TRBJ1-2; d_call: TRBD1; cdr3_nt: TGTGCCAGCAGTGTTGACAGGGCAACCCTCTATGGCTACACCTTC; cdr3_aa: CASSVDRATLYGYTF
clone_size: -; v_call: TRBV28; j_call: TRBJ2-3; d_call: TRBD2; cdr3_nt: TGTGCCAGCGCATCGGCGGGAGGACGCACAGATACGCAGTATTTT; cdr3_aa: CASASAGGRTDTQYF
clone_size: -; v_call: TRBV4-1; j_call: TRBJ2-7; d_call: -; cdr3_nt: TGCGCCAGCAGCCAGGAACGGACAACCGAGCAGTACTTC; cdr3_aa: CASSQERTTEQYF